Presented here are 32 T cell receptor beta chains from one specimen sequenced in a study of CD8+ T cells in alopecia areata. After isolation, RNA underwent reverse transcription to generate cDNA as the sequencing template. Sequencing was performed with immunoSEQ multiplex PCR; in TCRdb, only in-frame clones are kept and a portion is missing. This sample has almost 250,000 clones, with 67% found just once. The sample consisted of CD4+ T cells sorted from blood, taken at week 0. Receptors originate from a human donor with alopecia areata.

The CDR3 loop is CASSFGPGEPQHF. The CDR3 region has the DNA TGCGCCAGCAGCTTCGGACCCGGGGAGCCCCAGCATTTT. This chain uses TRBV5-1 with TRBJ1-5; no clear D gene. Between the trimmed V and J ends, which lost 2 bases and 8 bases, there was a span of 11 bases. CDR1 and CDR2 (germline): SGHRS, YFSETQ. This CDR3 has 13 amino acids.

This CDR3 is CASSQSPGTDTQYF. The CDR3, as DNA: TGCGCCAGCAGCCAGAGTCCGGGCACAGATACGCAGTATTTT. The V call is TRBV4-3, the J call TRBJ2-3; D gene uncertain. The ends were cut back, 3 bases at V and 1 base at J, with 8 bases in the middle. This CDR3 is built from 14 residues. CDR1 is LGHNA, CDR2 YSLEER, per germline.

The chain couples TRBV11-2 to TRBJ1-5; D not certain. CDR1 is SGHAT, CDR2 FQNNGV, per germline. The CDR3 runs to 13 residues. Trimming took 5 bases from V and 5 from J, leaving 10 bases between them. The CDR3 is CASSPSWDQPQHF. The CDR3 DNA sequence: TGTGCCAGCAGCCCCTCATGGGATCAGCCCCAGCATTTT.

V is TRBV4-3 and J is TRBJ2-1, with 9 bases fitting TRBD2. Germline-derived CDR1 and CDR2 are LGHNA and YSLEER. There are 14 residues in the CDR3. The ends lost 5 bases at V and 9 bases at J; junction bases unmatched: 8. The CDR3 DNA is TGCGCCAGCAGCGTATTAGCGGGGGCGGGTGAGCAGTTCTTC. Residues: CASSVLAGAGEQFF.

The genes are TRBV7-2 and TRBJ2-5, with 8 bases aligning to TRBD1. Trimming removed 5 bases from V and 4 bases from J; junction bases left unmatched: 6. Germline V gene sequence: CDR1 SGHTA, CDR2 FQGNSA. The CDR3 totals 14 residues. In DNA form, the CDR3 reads TGTGCCAGCAGCCCCGACAGGGGAAGAGAGACCCAGTACTTC. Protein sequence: CASSPDRGRETQYF.

CDR3 DNA sequence: TGTGCCAGCAGCTTATTAACAGGGGATCAGCCCCAGCATTTT. It specifies CASSLLTGDQPQHF. The chain has TRBV7-6 and TRBJ1-5; the match to TRBD1 covers 7 bases. This CDR3 is built from 14 residues. The V gene end was trimmed by 2 bases and the J gene end by 5 bases; junction bases not matched to a gene: 3. Germline V gene data show CDR1 as SGHVS and CDR2 as FNYEAQ. Based on the CDR3 plus reference TRBV7-6 and TRBJ1-5, the full variable domain is GAGVSQSPRYKVTKRGQDVALRCDPISGHVSLYWYRQALGQGPEFLTYFNYEAQQDKSGLPNDRFSAERPEGSISTLTIQRTEQRDSAMYRCASSLLTGDQPQHFGDGTRLSIL.

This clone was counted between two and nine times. CDR3 region: CAWHVSRNTGELFF. CDR3 sequence (DNA): TGTGCCTGGCATGTATCTAGGAACACCGGGGAGCTGTTTTTT. V is TRBV30 and J is TRBJ2-2; D is unclear. Trimming removed 5 bases at V and 1 base at J, with 11 bases between. Germline V CDR1 and CDR2: GTSNPN, SVGIG (reference sequence). The CDR3 spans 14 residues.

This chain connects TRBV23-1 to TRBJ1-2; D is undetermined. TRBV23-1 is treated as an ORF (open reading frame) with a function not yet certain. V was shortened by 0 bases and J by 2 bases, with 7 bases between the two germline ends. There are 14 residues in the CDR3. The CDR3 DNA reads TGCGCCAGCAGTCAATCCACAGCAAACTATGGCTACACCTTC. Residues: CASSQSTANYGYTF.

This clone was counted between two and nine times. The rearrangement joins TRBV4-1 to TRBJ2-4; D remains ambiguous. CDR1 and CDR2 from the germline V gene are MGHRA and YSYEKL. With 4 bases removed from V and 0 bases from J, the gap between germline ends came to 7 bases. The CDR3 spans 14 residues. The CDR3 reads CASSRTLAKNIQYF. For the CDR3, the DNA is TGCGCCAGCAGCCGAACCTTAGCCAAAAACATTCAGTACTTC.

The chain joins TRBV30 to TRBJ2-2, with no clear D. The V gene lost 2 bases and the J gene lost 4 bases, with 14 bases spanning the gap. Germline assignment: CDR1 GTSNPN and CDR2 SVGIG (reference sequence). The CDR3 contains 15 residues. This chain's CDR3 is CAWSLEDGLTGELFF. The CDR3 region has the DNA TGTGCCTGGAGTTTAGAGGACGGCCTCACCGGGGAGCTGTTTTTT.

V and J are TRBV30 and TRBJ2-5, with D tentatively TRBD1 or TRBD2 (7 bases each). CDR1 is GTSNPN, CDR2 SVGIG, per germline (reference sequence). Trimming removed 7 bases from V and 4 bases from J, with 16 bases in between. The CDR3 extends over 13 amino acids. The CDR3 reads CAYRRGGGETQYF. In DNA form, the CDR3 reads TGTGCCTACCGCAGGGGGGGAGGAGAGACCCAGTACTTC.

CDR3: CASNDNNYGYTF. DNA of the CDR3: TGTGCCAGCAACGACAATAACTATGGCTACACCTTC. The chain recombines TRBV19 with TRBJ1-2; D gene uncertain. V gave up 9 bases and J gave up 1 base, with 9 bases separating them. CDR3 size: 12 residues. The germline gives CDR1 LNHDA, CDR2 SQIVND (reference sequence).

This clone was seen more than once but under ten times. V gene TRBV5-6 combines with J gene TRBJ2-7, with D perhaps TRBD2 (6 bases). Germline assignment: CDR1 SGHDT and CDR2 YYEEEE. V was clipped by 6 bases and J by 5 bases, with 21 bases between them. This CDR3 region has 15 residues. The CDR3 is CASTGTARAGNEQYF. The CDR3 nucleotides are TGTGCCAGCACCGGGACCGCCCGGGCGGGGAACGAGCAGTACTTC.

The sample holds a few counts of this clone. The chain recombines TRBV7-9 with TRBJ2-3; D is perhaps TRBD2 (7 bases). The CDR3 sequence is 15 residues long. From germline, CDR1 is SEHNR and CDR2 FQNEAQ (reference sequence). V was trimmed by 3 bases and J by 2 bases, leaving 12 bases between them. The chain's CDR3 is CASSFLRGATDTQYF. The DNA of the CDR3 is TGTGCCAGCAGCTTTCTCCGGGGGGCCACAGATACGCAGTATTTT.

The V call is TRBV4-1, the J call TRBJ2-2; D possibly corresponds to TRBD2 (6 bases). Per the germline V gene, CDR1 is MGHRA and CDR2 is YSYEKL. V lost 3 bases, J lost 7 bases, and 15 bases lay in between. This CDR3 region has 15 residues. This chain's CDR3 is CASSHGAGPSGELFF. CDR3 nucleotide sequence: TGCGCCAGCAGCCACGGAGCGGGTCCTAGCGGGGAGCTGTTTTTT.

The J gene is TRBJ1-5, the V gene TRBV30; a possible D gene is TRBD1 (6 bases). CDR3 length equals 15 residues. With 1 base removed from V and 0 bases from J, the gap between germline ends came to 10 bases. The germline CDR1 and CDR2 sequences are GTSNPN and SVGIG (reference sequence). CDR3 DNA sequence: TGTGCCTGGAGTGCACAGGGATATAGCAATCAGCCCCAGCATTTT. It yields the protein CAWSAQGYSNQPQHF.

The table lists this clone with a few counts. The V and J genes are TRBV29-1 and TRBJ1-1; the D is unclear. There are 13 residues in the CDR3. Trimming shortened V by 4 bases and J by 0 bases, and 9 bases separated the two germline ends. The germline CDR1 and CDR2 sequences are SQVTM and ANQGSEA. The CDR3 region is CSVVTTMNTEAFF. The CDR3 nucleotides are TGCAGCGTTGTTACAACAATGAACACTGAAGCTTTCTTT.

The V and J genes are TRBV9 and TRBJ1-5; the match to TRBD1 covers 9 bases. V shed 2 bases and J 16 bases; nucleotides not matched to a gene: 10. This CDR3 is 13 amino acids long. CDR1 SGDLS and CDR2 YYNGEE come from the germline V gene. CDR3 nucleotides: TGTGCCAGCAGCGTGGACGGGACAGGGAATCTCCATTTT. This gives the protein CASSVDGTGNLHF.

The CDR3 region is CASTDPVQYGYTF. The CDR3 DNA reads as TGTGCCAGCACCGACCCAGTCCAGTATGGCTACACCTTC. The chain couples TRBV7-9 to TRBJ1-2; D is uncertain. This CDR3 has 13 amino acids. With 7 bases removed from V and 5 bases from J, the gap between germline ends came to 14 bases. Germline V CDR1 and CDR2: SEHNR, FQNEAQ (reference sequence).

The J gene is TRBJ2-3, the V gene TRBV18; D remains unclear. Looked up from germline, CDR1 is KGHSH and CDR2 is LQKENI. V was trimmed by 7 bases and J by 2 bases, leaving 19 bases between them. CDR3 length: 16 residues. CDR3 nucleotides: TGTGCCAGCTTCACCGCCACAGCCGCCTCCACAGATACGCAGTATTTT. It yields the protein CASFTATAASTDTQYF.

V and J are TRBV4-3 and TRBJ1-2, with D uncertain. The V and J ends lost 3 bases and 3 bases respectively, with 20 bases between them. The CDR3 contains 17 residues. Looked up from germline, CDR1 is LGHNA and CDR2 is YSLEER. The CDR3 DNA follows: TGCGCCAGCAGCCACCCCTGGGGAGGGCTTTCAGACTATGGCTACACCTTC. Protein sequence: CASSHPWGGLSDYGYTF.

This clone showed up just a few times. The CDR3 is CSVRPGLGPDTQYF. In DNA, the CDR3 is TGCAGCGTTAGACCGGGACTGGGCCCAGATACGCAGTATTTT. The V gene is TRBV29-1, the J gene TRBJ2-3; a weak D match, TRBD2 (6 bases). From germline, CDR1 is SQVTM and CDR2 ANQGSEA. CDR3 size: 14 residues. Trimming shortened V by 5 bases and J by 4 bases, and 16 bases separated the two germline ends.

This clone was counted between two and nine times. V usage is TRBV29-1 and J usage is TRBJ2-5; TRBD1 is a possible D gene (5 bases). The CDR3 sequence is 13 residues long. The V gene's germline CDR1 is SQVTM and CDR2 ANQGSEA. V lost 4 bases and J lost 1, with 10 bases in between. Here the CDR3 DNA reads TGCAGCGTTGTGGGGCACCGCCAAGAGACCCAGTACTTC. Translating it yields CSVVGHRQETQYF.

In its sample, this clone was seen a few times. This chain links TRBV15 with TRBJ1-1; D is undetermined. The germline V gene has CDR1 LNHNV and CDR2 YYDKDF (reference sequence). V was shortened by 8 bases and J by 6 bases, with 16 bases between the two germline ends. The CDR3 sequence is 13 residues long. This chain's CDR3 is CATEGRGSAEAFF. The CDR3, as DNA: TGTGCCACCGAAGGGCGGGGAAGCGCTGAAGCTTTCTTT. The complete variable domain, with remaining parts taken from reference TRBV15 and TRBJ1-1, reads DAMVIQNPRYQVTQFGKPVTLSCSQTLNHNVMYWYQQKSSQAPKLLFHYYDKDFNNEADTPDNFQSRRPNTSFCFLDIRSPGLGDTAMYLCATEGRGSAEAFFGQGTRLTVV.

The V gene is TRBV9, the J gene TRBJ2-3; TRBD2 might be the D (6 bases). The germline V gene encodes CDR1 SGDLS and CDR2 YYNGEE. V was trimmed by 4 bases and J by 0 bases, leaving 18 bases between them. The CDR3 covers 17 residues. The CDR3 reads CASSSGGRVPSTDTQYF. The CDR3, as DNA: TGTGCCAGCAGCTCCGGGGGACGGGTGCCTAGCACAGATACGCAGTATTTT.

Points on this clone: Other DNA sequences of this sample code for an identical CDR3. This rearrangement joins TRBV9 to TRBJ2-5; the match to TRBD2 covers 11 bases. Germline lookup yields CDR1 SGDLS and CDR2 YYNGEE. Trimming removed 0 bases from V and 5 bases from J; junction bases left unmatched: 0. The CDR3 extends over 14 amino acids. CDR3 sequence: CASSVGTSGETQYF. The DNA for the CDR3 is TGTGCCAGCAGCGTAGGGACTAGCGGGGAGACCCAGTACTTC.

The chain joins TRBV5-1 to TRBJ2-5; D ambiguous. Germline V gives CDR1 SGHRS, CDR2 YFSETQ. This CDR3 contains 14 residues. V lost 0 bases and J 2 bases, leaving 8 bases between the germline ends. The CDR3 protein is CASSLATEQETQYF. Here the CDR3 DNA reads TGCGCCAGCAGCTTGGCGACGGAACAAGAGACCCAGTACTTC. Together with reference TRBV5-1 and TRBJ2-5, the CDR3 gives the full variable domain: KAGVTQTPRYLIKTRGQQVTLSCSPISGHRSVSWYQQTPGQGLQFLFEYFSETQRNKGNFPGRFSGRQFSNSRSEMNVSTLELGDSALYLCASSLATEQETQYFGPGTRLLVL.

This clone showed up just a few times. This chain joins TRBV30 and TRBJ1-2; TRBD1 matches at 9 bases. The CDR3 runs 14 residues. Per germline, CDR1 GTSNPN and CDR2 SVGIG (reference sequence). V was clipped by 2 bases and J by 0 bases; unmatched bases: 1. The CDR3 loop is CAWSRQGANYGYTF. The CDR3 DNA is TGTGCCTGGAGTAGACAGGGGGCTAACTATGGCTACACCTTC.

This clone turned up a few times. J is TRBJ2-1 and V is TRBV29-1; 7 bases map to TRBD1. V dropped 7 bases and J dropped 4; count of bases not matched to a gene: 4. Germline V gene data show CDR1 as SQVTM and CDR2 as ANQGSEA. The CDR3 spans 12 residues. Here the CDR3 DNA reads TGCAGCGCGGGACAGCCATACAATGAGCAGTTCTTC. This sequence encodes CSAGQPYNEQFF.

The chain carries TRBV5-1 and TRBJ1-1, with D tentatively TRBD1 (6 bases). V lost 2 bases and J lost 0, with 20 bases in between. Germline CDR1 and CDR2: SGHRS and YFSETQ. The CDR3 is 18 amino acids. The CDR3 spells CASSFHQPQGYMNTEAFF. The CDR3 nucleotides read TGCGCCAGCAGCTTCCACCAACCCCAGGGGTACATGAACACTGAAGCTTTCTTT. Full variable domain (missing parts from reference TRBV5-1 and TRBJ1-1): KAGVTQTPRYLIKTRGQQVTLSCSPISGHRSVSWYQQTPGQGLQFLFEYFSETQRNKGNFPGRFSGRQFSNSRSEMNVSTLELGDSALYLCASSFHQPQGYMNTEAFFGQGTRLTVV.

CDR3 nucleotides: TGTGCCAGCAGCTTAGGGCAGGGGAACACTGAAGCTTTCTTT. The encoded protein is CASSLGQGNTEAFF. J is TRBJ1-1 and V is TRBV7-6; TRBD1 is a possible D gene (5 bases). This CDR3 has 14 residues. The germline V gene has CDR1 SGHVS and CDR2 FNYEAQ. V lost 1 base and J lost 1, with 7 bases in between.

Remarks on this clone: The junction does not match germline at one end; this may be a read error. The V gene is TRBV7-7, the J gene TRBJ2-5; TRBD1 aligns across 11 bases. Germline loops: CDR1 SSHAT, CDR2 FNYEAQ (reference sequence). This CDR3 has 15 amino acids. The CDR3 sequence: CASSLTGQGDETQYF. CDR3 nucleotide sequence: TGTGCTAGCAGCCTCACGGGACAGGGGGACGAGACCCAGTACTTC.